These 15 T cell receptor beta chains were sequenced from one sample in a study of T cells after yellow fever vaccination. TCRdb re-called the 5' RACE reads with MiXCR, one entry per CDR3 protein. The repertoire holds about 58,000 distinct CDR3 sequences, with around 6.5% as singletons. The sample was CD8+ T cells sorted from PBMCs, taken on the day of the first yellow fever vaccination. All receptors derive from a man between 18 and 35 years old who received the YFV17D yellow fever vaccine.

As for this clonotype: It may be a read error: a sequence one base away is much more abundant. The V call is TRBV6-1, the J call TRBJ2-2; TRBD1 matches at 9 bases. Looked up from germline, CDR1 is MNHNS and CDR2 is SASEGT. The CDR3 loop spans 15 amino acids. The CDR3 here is CASRGTGSHTRELFF. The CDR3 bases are TGTGCCAGCAGGGGGACAGGGTCCCACACCAGGGAGCTGTTTTTT.

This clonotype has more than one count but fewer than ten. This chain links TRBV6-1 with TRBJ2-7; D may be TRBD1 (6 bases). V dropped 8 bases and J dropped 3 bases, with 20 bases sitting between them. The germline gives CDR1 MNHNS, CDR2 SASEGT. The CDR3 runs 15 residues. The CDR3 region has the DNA TGTGCCAGCTCGAAATTCCGGGACATACTCTACGAGCAGTACGTC. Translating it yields CASSKFRDILYEQYV.

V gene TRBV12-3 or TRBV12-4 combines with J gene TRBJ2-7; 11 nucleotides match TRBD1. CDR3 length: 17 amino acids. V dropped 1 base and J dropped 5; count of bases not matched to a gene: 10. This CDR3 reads CASSLVGGQGVSDEQYF. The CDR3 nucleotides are TGTGCCAGCAGTTTAGTAGGGGGACAGGGGGTTTCGGACGAGCAGTACTTC.

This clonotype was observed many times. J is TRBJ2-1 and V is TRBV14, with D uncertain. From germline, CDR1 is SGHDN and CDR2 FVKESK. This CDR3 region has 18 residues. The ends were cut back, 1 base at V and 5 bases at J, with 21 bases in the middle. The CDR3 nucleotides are TGTGCCAGCAGCCAAGGTGGAAGATATCAAGTAAATAACAATGAGCAGTTCTTC. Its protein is CASSQGGRYQVNNNEQFF.

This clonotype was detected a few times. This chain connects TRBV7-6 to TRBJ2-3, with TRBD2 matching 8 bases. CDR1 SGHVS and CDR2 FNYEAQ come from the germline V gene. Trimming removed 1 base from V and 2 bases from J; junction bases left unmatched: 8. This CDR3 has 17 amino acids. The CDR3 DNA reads TGTGCCAGCAGCTTAGGTTATACGGGGGGGAACACAGATACGCAGTATTTT. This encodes CASSLGYTGGNTDTQYF.

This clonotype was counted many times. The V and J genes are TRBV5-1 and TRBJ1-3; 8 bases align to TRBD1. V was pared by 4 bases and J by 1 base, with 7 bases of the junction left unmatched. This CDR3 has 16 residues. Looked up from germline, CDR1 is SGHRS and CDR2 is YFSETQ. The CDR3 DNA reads TGCGCCAGCAGCGTGACAGGGGTGGTATCTGGAAACACCATATATTTT. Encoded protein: CASSVTGVVSGNTIYF.

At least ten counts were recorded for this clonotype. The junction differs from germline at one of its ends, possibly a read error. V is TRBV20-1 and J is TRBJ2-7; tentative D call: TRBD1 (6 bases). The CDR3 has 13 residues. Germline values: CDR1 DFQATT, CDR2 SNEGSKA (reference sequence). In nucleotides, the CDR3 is TGCAGCGCTAGGGCAGGGGAACCCTACGAGCAGTACTTC. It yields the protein CSARAGEPYEQYF.

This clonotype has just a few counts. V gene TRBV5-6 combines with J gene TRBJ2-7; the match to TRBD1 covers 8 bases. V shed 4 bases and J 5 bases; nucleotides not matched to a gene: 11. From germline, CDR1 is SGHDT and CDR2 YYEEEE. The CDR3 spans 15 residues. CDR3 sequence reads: CASSLTGVSWDEQYV. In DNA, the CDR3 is TGTGCCAGCAGCCTGACAGGGGTGTCGTGGGACGAGCAGTACGTC.

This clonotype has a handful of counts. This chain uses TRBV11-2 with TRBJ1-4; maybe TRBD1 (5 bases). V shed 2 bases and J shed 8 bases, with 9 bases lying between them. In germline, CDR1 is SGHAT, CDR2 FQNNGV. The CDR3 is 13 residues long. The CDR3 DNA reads TGTGCCAGCAGCTTAATGGGGGACGAAAAACTGTTTTTT. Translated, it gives CASSLMGDEKLFF.

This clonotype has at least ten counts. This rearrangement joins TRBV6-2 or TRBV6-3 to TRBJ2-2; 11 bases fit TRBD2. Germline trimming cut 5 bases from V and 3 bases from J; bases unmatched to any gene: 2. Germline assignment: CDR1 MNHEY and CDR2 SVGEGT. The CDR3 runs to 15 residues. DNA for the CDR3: TGTGCCAGCAGTACGGGACTAGCGGACACCGGGGAGCTGTTTTTT. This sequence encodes CASSTGLADTGELFF.

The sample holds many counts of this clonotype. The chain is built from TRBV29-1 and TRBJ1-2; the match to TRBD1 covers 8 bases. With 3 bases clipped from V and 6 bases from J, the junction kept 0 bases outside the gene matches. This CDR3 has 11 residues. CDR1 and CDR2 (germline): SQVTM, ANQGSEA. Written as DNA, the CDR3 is TGCAGCGTTGAGGACAGGGATGGCTACACCTTC. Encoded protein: CSVEDRDGYTF.

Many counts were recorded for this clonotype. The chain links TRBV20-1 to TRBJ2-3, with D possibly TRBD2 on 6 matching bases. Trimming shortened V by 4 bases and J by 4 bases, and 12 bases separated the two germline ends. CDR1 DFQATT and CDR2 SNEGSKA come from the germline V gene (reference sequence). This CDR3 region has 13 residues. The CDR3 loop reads CSANGGRADTQYF. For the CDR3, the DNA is TGCAGTGCTAACGGGGGTCGGGCAGATACGCAGTATTTT.

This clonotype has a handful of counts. CDR3 coding DNA: TGCAGTGCTAGGGGGGACAACAAGAACGAGCAGTACTTC. Translated: CSARGDNKNEQYF. This chain joins TRBV20-1 and TRBJ2-7; tentatively, D is TRBD1 (6 bases). Germline assignment: CDR1 DFQATT and CDR2 SNEGSKA (reference sequence). The CDR3 has 13 residues. V lost 3 bases and J 5 bases, leaving 14 bases between the germline ends.

CDR3 amino acids: CASSQDVMEPDGLSGYTF. CDR3 coding DNA: TGCGCCAGCAGCCAAGATGTGATGGAGCCTGACGGTTTGAGTGGCTACACCTTC. J is TRBJ1-2 and V is TRBV4-1; D is ambiguous. V was pared by 0 bases and J by 7 bases, with 24 bases between. Per the germline V gene, CDR1 is MGHRA and CDR2 is YSYEKL. CDR3 size: 18 residues.

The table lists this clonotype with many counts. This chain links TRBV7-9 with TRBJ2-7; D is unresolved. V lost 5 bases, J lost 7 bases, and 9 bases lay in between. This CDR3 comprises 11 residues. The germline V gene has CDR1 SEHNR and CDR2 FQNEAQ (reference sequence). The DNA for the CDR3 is TGTGCCAGCAGCCGAGGTGGGGAGCAGTACTTC. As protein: CASSRGGEQYF.